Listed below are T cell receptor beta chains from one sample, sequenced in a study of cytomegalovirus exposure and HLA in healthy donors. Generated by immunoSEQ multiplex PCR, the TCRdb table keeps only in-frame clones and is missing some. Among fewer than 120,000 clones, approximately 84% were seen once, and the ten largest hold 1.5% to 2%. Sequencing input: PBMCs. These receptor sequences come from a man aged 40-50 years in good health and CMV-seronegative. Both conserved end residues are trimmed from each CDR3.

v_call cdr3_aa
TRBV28 ASSSPGGLVNEQF
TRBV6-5 ASSRQGHNEQF
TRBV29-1 SVKGQGTTGELF
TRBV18 ASSQGNQPQH
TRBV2 ASSDVPGQGNGYT
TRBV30 AWSDSSIGELF
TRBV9 ASSADRGDSGYT
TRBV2 ASSARGQGVNGYT
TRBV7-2 ASSLKAGWHQPQH
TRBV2 ASNDRLAYEQF
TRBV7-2 ASSFSSGAGSRETQY
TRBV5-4 ASSTGASGGRPDTQY
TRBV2 ATRPAGAPGETQY
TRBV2 ASQGQTQETQY
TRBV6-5 ASSSTVNTEAF
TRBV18 ASSNRQGNYEQY
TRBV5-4 ASSLLADTQY
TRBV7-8 ASSLGRNNEQF
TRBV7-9 ASSFTGKLISGNTIY
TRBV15 ATSRDYQGANGYT
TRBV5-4 ASSSTDRQGYT
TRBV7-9 ASSFPTRSGSYGYT
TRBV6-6 ASSYALNTEAF
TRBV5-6 ASSFVGRGGETQY
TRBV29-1 SVDRGRVTEAF
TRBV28 ASRLTGGGLRPQH
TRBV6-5 ASRKGQNTGELF
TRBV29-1 SVGRGLAEAF